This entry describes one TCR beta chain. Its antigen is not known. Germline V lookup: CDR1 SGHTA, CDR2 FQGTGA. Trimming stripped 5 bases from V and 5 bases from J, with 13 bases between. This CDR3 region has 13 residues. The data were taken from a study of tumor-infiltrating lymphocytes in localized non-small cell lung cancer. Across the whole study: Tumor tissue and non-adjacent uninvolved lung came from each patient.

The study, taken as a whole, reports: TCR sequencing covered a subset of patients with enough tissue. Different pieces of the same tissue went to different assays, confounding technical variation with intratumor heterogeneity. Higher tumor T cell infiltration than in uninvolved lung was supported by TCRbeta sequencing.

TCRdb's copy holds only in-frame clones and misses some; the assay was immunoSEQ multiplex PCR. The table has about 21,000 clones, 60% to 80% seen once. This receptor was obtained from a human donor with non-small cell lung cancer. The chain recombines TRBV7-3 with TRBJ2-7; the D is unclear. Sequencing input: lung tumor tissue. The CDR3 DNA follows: TGTGCCAGCAGCCGAGCCGGGTACCACGAGCAGTACTTC. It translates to CASSRAGYHEQYF.